This TCR beta chain was obtained from a study of esophageal squamous cell carcinoma under preoperative chemotherapy. Noted time point: after preoperative PTX-NDP chemotherapy. TCRdb reanalysed the PCR reads using MiXCR and keeps one entry per CDR3 protein. The sample has some 18,000 distinct CDR3 sequences, roughly 50% seen once. CDR1 MNHNS and CDR2 SASEGT come from the germline V gene. V was clipped by 7 bases and J by 5 bases, with 18 bases between them. The CDR3 is 15 amino acids. This TCR came from a human donor with esophageal squamous cell carcinoma. The donor label of this sample is uncertain. The chain uses TRBV6-1 and TRBJ2-1, with a weak D call TRBD1 (5 bases). The biological material was taken from a patient given preoperative chemotherapy. DNA of the CDR3: TGTGCCAGCACCCTAAGTTGGGGCACGAACAATGAGCAGTTCTTC. It codes for CASTLSWGTNNEQFF.